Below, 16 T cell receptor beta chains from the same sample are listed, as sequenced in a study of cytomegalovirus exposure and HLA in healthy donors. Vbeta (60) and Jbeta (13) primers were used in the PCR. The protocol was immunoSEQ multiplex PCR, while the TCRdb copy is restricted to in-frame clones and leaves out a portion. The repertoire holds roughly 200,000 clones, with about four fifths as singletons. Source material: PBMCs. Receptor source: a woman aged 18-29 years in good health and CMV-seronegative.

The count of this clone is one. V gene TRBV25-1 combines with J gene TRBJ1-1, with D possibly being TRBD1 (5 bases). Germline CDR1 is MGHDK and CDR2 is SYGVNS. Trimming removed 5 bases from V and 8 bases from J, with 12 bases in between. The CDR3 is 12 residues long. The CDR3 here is CASSFQGTEAFF. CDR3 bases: TGTGCCAGCAGTTTCCAGGGAACCGAAGCTTTCTTT.

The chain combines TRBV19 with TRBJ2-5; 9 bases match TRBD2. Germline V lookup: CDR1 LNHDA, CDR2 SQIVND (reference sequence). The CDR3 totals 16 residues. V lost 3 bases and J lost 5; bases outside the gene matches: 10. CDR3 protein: CASSIFASGTRETQYF. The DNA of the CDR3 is TGTGCCAGTAGTATCTTCGCTAGCGGGACTCGGGAGACCCAGTACTTC. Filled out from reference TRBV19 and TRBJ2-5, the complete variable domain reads DGGITQSPKYLFRKEGQNVTLSCEQNLNHDAMYWYRQDPGQGLRLIYYSQIVNDFQKGDIAEGYSVSREKKESFPLTVTSAQKNPTAFYLCASSIFASGTRETQYFGPGTRLLVL.

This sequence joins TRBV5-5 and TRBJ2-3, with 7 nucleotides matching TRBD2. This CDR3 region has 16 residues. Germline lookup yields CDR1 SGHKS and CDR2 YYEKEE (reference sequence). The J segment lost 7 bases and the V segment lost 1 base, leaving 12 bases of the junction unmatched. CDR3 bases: TGTGCCAGCAGCTTGATTCAGGGACTACGACGGAATACGCAGTATTTT. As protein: CASSLIQGLRRNTQYF.

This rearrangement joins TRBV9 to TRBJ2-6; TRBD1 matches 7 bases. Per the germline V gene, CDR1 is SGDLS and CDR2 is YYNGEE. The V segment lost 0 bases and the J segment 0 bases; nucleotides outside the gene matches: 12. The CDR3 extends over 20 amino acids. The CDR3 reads CASSVDGSGQGVSGANVLTF. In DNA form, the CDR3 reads TGTGCCAGCAGCGTAGATGGTTCAGGGCAGGGGGTCTCTGGGGCCAACGTCCTGACTTTC.

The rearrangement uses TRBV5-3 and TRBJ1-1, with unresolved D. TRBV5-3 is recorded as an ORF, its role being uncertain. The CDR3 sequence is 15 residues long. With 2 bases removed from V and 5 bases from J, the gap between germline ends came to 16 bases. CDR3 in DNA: TGTGCCAGAAGCTTAATGATACAAAATATAACTGAAGCTTTCTTT. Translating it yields CARSLMIQNITEAFF.

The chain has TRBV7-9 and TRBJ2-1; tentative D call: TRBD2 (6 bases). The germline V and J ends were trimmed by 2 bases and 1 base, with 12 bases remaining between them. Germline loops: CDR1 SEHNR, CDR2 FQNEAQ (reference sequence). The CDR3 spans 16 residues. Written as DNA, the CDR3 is TGTGCCAGCAGCTTACGCGAGACTAGTTCCTACAATGAGCAGTTCTTC. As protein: CASSLRETSSYNEQFF.

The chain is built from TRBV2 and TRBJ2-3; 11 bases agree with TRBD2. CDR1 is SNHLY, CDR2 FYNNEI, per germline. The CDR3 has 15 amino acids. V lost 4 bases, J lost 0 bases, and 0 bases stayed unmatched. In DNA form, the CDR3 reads TGTGCCAGCAGTGGGACTAGCGGGAGCACAGATACGCAGTATTTT. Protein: CASSGTSGSTDTQYF.

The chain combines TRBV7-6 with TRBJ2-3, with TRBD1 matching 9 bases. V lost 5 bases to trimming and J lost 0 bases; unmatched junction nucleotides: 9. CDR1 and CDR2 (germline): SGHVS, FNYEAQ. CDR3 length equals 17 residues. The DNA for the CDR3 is TGTGCCAGCAGCATCCACCCGGACAGGGGAAGCACAGATACGCAGTATTTT. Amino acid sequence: CASSIHPDRGSTDTQYF.

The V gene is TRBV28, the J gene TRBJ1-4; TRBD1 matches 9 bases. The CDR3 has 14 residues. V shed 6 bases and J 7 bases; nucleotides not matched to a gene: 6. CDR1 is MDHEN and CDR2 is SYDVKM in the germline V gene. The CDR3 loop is CASSVGQGGEKLFF. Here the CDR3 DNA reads TGTGCCAGCAGCGTGGGACAGGGAGGTGAAAAACTGTTTTTT. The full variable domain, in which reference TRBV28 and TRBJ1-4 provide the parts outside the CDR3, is DVKVTQSSRYLVKRTGEKVFLECVQDMDHENMFWYRQDPGLGLRLIYFSYDVKMKEKGDIPEGYSVSREKKERFSLILESASTNQTSMYLCASSVGQGGEKLFFGSGTQLSVL.

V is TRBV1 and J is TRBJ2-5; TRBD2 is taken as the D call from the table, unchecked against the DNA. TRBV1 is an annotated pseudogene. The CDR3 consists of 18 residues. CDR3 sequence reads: CTSSQESDPSGSQETQYF. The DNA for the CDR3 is TGCACCAGCAGCCAAGAAAGCGATCCTAGCGGGTCCCAAGAGACCCAGTACTTC.

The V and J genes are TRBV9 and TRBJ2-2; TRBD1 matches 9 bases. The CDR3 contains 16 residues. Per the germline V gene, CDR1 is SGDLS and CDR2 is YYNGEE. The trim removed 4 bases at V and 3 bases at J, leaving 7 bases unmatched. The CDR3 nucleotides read TGTGCCAGCAGCCCTACTGGGACAGGGTACACCGGGGAGCTGTTTTTT. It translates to CASSPTGTGYTGELFF.

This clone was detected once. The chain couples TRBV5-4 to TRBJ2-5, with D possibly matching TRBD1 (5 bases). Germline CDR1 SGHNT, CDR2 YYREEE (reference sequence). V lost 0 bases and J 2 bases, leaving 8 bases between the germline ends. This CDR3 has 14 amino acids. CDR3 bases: TGTGCCAGCAGCTTGGCCGACAGACAAGAGACCCAGTACTTC. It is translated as CASSLADRQETQYF.

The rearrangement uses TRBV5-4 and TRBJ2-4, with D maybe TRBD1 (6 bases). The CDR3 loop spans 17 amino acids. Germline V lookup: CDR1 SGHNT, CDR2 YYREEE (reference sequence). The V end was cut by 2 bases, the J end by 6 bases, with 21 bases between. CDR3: CASSFGIGQGMGNIQYF. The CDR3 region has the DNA TGTGCCAGCAGCTTCGGTATAGGGCAGGGGATGGGAAACATTCAGTACTTC.

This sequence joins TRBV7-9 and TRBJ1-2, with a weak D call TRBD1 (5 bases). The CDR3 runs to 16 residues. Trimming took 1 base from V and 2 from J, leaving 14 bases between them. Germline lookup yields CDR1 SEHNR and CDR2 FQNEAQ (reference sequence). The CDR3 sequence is CASSLGIGVTNYGYTF. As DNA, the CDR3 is TGTGCCAGCAGCTTAGGTATAGGGGTAACGAACTATGGCTACACCTTC. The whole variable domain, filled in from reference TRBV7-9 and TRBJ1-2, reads DTGVSQNPRHKITKRGQNVTFRCDPISEHNRLYWYRQTLGQGPEFLTYFQNEAQLEKSRLLSDRFSAERPKGSFSTLEIQRTEQGDSAMYLCASSLGIGVTNYGYTFGSGTRLTVV.

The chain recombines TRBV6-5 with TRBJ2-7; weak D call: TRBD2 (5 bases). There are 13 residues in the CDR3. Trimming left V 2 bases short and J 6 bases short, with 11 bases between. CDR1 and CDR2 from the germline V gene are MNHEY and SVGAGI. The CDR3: CASSYGEGGEQYV. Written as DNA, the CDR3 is TGTGCCAGCAGTTACGGGGAAGGAGGCGAGCAGTACGTC.

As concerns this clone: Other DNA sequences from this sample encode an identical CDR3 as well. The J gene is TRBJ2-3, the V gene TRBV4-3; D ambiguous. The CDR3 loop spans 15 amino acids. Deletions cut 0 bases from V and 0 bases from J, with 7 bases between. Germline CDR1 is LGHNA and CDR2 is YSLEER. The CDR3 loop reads CASSQEPVSTDTQYF. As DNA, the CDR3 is TGCGCCAGCAGCCAAGAACCAGTCAGCACAGATACGCAGTATTTT.